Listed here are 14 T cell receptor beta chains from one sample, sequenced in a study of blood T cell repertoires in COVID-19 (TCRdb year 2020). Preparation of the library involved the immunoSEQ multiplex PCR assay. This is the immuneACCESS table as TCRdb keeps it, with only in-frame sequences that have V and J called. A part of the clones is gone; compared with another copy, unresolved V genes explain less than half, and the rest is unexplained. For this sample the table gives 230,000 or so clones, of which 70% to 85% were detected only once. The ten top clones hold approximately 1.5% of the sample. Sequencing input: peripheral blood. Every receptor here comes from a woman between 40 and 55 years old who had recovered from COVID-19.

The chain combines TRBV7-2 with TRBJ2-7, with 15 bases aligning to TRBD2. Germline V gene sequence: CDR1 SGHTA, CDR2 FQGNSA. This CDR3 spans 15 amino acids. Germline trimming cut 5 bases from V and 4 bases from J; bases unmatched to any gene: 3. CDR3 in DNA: TGTGCCAGCAGCAACGGACTAGCGGGGGGGTACGAGCAGTACTTC. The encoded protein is CASSNGLAGGYEQYF. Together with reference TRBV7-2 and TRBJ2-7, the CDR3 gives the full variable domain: GAGVSQSPSNKVTEKGKDVELRCDPISGHTALYWYRQSLGQGLEFLIYFQGNSAPDKSGLPSDRFSAERTGGSVSTLTIQRTQQEDSAVYLCASSNGLAGGYEQYFGPGTRLTVT.

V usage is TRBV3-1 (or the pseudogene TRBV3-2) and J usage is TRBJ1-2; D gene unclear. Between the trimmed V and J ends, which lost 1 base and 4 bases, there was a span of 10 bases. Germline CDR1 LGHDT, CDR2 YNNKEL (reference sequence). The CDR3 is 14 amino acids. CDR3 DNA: TGTGCCAGCAGCCAAGCGGAGGGTTCCTATGGCTACACCTTC. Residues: CASSQAEGSYGYTF.

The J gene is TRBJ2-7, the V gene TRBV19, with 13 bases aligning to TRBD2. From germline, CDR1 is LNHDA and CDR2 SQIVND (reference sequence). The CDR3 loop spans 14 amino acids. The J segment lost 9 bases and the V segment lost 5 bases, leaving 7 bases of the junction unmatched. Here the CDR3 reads CASSLGLAGAVQYF. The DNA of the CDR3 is TGTGCCAGTAGTCTCGGACTAGCGGGGGCCGTGCAGTACTTC.

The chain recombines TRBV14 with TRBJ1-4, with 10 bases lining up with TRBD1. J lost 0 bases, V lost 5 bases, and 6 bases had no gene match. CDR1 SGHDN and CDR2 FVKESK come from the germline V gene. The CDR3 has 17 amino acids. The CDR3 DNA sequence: TGTGCCAGCAGCGAGACAGGGGGCGGATCAACTAATGAAAAACTGTTTTTT. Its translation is CASSETGGGSTNEKLFF. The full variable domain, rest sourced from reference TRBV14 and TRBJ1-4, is EAGVTQFPSHSVIEKGQTVTLRCDPISGHDNLYWYRRVMGKEIKFLLHFVKESKQDESGMPNNRFLAERTGGTYSTLKVQPAELEDSGVYFCASSETGGGSTNEKLFFGSGTQLSVL.

The CDR3 is CATSYRREGTDTQYF. The CDR3 nucleotides are TGTGCCACATCTTACAGGAGAGAGGGCACAGATACGCAGTATTTT. The chain has TRBV2 and TRBJ2-3, with TRBD1 as a possible D gene (5 bases). Germline V gives CDR1 SNHLY, CDR2 FYNNEI. The CDR3 is 15 residues long. The V gene lost 10 bases and the J gene lost 1 base, with 18 bases spanning the gap.

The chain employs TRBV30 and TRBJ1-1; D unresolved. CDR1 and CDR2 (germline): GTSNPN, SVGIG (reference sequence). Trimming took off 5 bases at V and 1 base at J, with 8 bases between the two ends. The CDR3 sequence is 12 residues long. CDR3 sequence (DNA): TGTGCCTGGGGACTAACGAACACTGAAGCTTTCTTT. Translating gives CAWGLTNTEAFF.

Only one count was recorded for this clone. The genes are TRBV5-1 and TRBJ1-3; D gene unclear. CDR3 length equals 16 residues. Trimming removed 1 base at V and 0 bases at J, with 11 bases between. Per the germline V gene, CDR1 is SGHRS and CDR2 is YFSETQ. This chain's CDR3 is CASSLMTPSSGNTIYF. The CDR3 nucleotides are TGCGCCAGCAGCTTGATGACACCGAGCTCTGGAAACACCATATATTTT.

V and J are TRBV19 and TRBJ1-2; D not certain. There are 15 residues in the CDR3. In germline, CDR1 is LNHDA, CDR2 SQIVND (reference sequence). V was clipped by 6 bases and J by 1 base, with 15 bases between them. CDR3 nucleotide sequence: TGTGCCAGTAGCGACGAATTTACGGGTAACTATGGCTACACCTTC. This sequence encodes CASSDEFTGNYGYTF. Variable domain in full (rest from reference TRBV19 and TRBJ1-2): DGGITQSPKYLFRKEGQNVTLSCEQNLNHDAMYWYRQDPGQGLRLIYYSQIVNDFQKGDIAEGYSVSREKKESFPLTVTSAQKNPTAFYLCASSDEFTGNYGYTFGSGTRLTVV.

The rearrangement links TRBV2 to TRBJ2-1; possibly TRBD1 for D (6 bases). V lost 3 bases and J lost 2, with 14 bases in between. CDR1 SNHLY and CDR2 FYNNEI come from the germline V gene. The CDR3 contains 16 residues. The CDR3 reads CASSEEYRDPYNEQFF. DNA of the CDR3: TGTGCCAGCAGTGAGGAATACAGGGACCCCTACAATGAGCAGTTCTTC. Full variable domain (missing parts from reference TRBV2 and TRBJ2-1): EPEVTQTPSHQVTQMGQEVILRCVPISNHLYFYWYRQILGQKVEFLVSFYNNEISEKSEIFDDQFSVERPDGSNFTLKIRSTKLEDSAMYFCASSEEYRDPYNEQFFGPGTRLTVL.

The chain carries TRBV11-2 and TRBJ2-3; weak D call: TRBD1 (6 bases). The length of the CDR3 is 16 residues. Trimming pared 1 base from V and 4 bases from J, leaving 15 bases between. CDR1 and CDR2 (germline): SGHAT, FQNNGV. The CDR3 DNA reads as TGTGCCAGCAGCTTAGTAGGGGGACGCACACCAGATACGCAGTATTTT. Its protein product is CASSLVGGRTPDTQYF.

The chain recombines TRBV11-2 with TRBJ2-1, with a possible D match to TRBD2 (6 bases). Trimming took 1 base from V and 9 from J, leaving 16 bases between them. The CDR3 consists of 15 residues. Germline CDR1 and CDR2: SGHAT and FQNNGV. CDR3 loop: CASSLVGGIGGEQFF. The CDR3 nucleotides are TGTGCCAGCAGCTTAGTAGGCGGGATTGGGGGTGAGCAGTTCTTC.

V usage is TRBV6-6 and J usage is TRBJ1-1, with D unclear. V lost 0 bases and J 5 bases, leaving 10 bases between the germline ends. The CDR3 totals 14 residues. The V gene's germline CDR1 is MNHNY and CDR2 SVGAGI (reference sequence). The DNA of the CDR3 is TGTGCCAGCAGTTACTCCGAGGCCGAGACTGAAGCTTTCTTT. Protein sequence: CASSYSEAETEAFF.

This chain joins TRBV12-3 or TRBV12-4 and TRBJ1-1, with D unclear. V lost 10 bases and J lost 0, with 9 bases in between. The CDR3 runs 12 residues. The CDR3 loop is CAIRRLNTEAFF. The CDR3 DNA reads TGTGCCATCCGGAGATTGAACACTGAAGCTTTCTTT.

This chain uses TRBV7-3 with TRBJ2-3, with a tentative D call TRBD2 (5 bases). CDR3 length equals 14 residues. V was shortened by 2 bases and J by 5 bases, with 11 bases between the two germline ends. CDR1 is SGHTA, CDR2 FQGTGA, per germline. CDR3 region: CASSLSGVQDTQYF. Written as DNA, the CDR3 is TGTGCCAGCAGCTTATCCGGGGTCCAAGATACGCAGTATTTT.